This T cell receptor beta chain stems from a study of T cells after posttransplantation cyclophosphamide (dated by TCRdb to 2016 to 2017). Regarding the study in general: Using TRB sequencing, the study followed how the T cell repertoire reconstituted after myeloablative bone marrow transplantation in which posttransplantation cyclophosphamide served as GVHD prophylaxis. Antigen receptor sequencing was done on samples from 35 PTCy-treated patients and from under 20 related bone marrow donors of those patients. Blood from all 35 or so PTCy patients who had 1-year posttransplant specimens underwent TRB sequencing. In 3 patients, up to roughly 3 additional blood samples taken between 2 and 5.2 years after transplant also underwent TRB sequencing, as did pretransplant blood from several patients. Because TRA and TRB clonality correlated tightly in about ten samples, the subsequent TCR analyses were limited to TRB only. Public TRB sequences were searched against a database of over 3,600 sequences associated with responses to pathogens, tumor antigens, self-antigens and alloantigens. Overall results and qualifications from the work: Across the approximately 48 patients, TRB clonality was highly associated with recipient CMV seropositivity and CMV reactivation, and diversity with PTCy was similar to that in the CNI/methotrexate controls. Donor-recipient similarity was low at 1-2 months but increased during the first year, and donor CD8+ memory clones often dominated later blood repertoires. The TRB repertoires of T cells infiltrating skin or the GI tract showed only limited overlap with the TRB repertoires found in blood.

This clone was recorded many times. It has no known antigen specificity. No much larger clone is present one base from it, and per-base qualities are unavailable. TRB sequencing used genomic DNA with the immunoSEQ assay at survey resolution or the hsTCRB kit. Per the source publication's procedure: Initial read processing used immunoSEQ software, and repertoire analyses used the LymphoSeq R package. Clonality was calculated as 1 minus normalized Shannon entropy, and the Gini coefficient was also calculated for each TRB dataset. To infer phenotypes in unsorted samples, TRB sequences from sorted subsets of the recipient or donor were mapped onto the unsorted samples of the same recipient. Here the immuneACCESS table is served through TCRdb, limited to in-frame sequences with V and J called. Missing clones are a known gap in these copies; in checked studies unresolved V genes cover under half, and the rest lacks a known reason. V and J calls and clone size follow that table, whereas D and trimming were derived from the DNA. This sample was tabulated with just over 25,000 clones, among which there are no singletons. The ten largest account for about 1.5% of the sample.

Related bone marrow donors provided peripheral blood samples on the day of marrow donation. Peripheral blood and bone marrow mononuclear cells were isolated by Ficoll-Hypaque density centrifugation and were cryopreserved. The TCR comes from a man aged 50 to 59 in good health, CMV-negative, and a related stem cell transplant donor. The sequencing sample was made of PBMCs.

The CDR3 reads CAWSADSSGANVLTF. The sequence in DNA is TGTGCCTGGAGTGCCGACAGTTCTGGGGCCAACGTCCTGACTTTC. The rearranged chain carries TRBV30 and TRBJ2-6; D gene: possibly TRBD1, on 5 matching bases. Relative to germline, V is 1 base shorter and J is 1 base shorter, with 8 bases between their ends. Looking up the germline V gene (reference sequence) yields CDR1 GTSNPN and CDR2 SVGIG. The CDR3 holds 15 amino acids from the cysteine to the phenylalanine. Of all the DNA, just the CDR3 is kept, 45 bases in frame from base 1.